This T cell receptor (beta chain) was sequenced for a study of OX40 agonist ivuxolimab in advanced cancers. Looking at the study overall: Ivuxolimab is an agonistic anti-OX40 (CD134) antibody, and patients were treated with it.

Germline V gene data show CDR1 as MNHNS and CDR2 as SASEGT. The CDR3 sequence is 15 residues long. Trimming took 4 bases from V and 0 from J; bases not matched to a gene: 0. Clones were sequenced by immunoSEQ multiplex PCR, and TCRdb holds only the in-frame ones, with some missing. The sample includes tens of thousands of clones, 80% to 85% of them seen just once. The chain joins TRBV6-1 to TRBJ2-1; 10 bases are a match to TRBD2. The sequence was obtained from an adult with an advanced solid tumor such as melanoma, head and neck, liver or kidney cancer. Sample: CD4+ or CD8+ T cells sorted from blood, taken in a trial of the OX40 agonist ivuxolimab. In DNA form, the CDR3 reads TGTGCCAGCAGTGGGACTAGCGGCTCCTACAATGAGCAGTTCTTC. This codes for CASSGTSGSYNEQFF.